This paragraph reports one T cell receptor beta chain. What it binds is not known. This entry belongs to a study of PD-1 blockade in mismatch repair-deficient tumors. Study context: Patients had roughly twelve mismatch repair-deficient cancer types, all previously treated and progressing. Study-level results: Tumor-resident clones, often undetectable pretreatment in blood, expanded then contracted after pembrolizumab.

The assay was immunoSEQ multiplex PCR, and TCRdb's table has in-frame clones only and misses some. The sample holds 30,000 to 40,000 clones, 70% to 90% seen once. Every patient had mismatch repair deficiency by PCR or immunohistochemistry. TCR sequencing covered a few patients who responded to pembrolizumab. The germline V and J ends were trimmed by 6 bases and 4 bases, with 20 bases remaining between them. In germline, CDR1 is SEHNR, CDR2 FQNEAQ (reference sequence). This CDR3 spans 16 amino acids. The input for sequencing was peripheral blood, taken approximately 80 weeks after starting pembrolizumab. This TCR derives from an adult with mismatch repair-deficient cancer. The V call is TRBV7-9, the J call TRBJ2-3; D is perhaps TRBD2 (6 bases). The CDR3 is CASRSSGSGESDTQYF. The CDR3 DNA is TGTGCCAGCAGATCATCCGGGAGTGGGGAGTCAGATACGCAGTATTTT.